One and the same sample provided the 2 T cell receptor beta chains below, sequenced in a study of post-analysis software for immune sequencing data. Their target antigens are unknown. General study results and limits: Roughly 5 TRBV segments (TRBV5-6, TRBV5-1 and TRBV20-1 among them) occurred more frequently in patients than in controls.

Tagging with unique molecular identifiers was a feature of the TCR beta cDNA libraries. MiXCR, applied by TCRdb to the PCR reads, yields one record per CDR3 protein. Counted here are approximately 260,000 distinct CDR3 sequences, 36% occurring once; the ten biggest clones make up around 4.7%. Input material: blood. Source of these receptors: a girl aged 10-17 years with multiple sclerosis.

The sample holds a few counts of this clonotype. A read error may explain this, as a much larger clone is one base away. This sequence joins TRBV28 and TRBJ1-5, with D possibly matching TRBD1 (5 bases). V gave up 6 bases and J gave up 1 base, with 10 bases separating them. The CDR3 is made up of 14 amino acids. In germline, CDR1 is MDHEN, CDR2 SYDVKM. The CDR3 is CASRSGHSNQPQHF. The CDR3 nucleotides are TGTGCCAGCAGGTCTGGACACAGCAATCAGCCCCAGCATTTT.

The table lists this clonotype with many counts. V and J are TRBV11-2 and TRBJ2-3, with 9 positions matching TRBD2. Germline V lookup: CDR1 SGHAT, CDR2 FQNNGV. After removal of 4 bases from V and 1 base from J, the junction contained 6 bases not matched to a gene. CDR3 length equals 16 residues. The CDR3 sequence: CASSSLAGLGTDTQYF. The CDR3 coding sequence is TGTGCCAGCAGCTCCCTAGCGGGGTTAGGCACAGATACGCAGTATTTT.